This T cell receptor beta chain was found in a study of T-cell reconstitution after alpha-beta-depleted transplantation in children. Whole-study findings and limits: Where alpha-beta T cells came from about two months after transplant was reportedly several hundred expanded graft clones. The authors attributed T-cell counts and diversity one year after transplant mostly to newly produced T cells.

The TCRbeta library incorporated unique molecular identifiers. TCRdb itself ran the PCR reads through MiXCR, one entry per CDR3 protein. This sample carries approximately 290,000 distinct CDR3 sequences, 11% of them seen once, and the ten largest clones take 23%. V lost 5 bases and J 0 bases, leaving 8 bases between the germline ends. CDR3 length equals 14 residues. Germline lookup yields CDR1 SGHTA and CDR2 FQGNSA. This clonotype was seen at least ten times. The antigen is not known. The origin of this receptor is a male patient aged 2-15 years who had a stem cell transplant for chronic granulomatous disease, so the T cells may come from the graft donor. The material was peripheral blood, obtained 180 days after TCRalphabeta/CD19-depleted stem cell transplant. J is TRBJ2-4 and V is TRBV7-2; D gene ambiguous. The CDR3 spells CASSQLPAKNIQYF. The DNA of the CDR3 is TGTGCCAGCAGCCAACTACCAGCCAAAAACATTCAGTACTTC.